This TCR beta chain was sequenced in a study of T cell repertoires in cytomegalovirus infection. In the study overall: Matching HLA type and CMV infection were both indicated by public TCR beta signatures.

As to this clonotype: No antigen is known for it.

CDR1 and CDR2 from the germline V gene are SGDLS and YYNGEE. V was clipped by 0 bases and J by 2 bases, with 8 bases between them. The CDR3 totals 15 residues. TCRdb reprocessed the reads via MiXCR and lists one record per CDR3 protein. The sample contains 450,000 to 600,000 distinct CDR3 sequences, 30% to 40% of which appear only once. The clonotype was recovered from a human donor in good health (CMV status not recorded). Some clones in this sample may be carry-over from other donors' samples. The chain employs TRBV9 and TRBJ1-4; D is unresolved. The input for sequencing was cultured PBMCs, taken from culture after CMV antigen stimulation. As DNA, the CDR3 is TGTGCCAGCAGCGTAGGAGGGAACACTAATGAAAAACTGTTTTTT. Protein sequence: CASSVGGNTNEKLFF.